The rows below give T cell receptor beta chains drawn from one sample of a study of blood T cell repertoires in COVID-19. Profiling relied on immunoSEQ multiplex PCR, and the TCRdb table lists in-frame clones only, not all of them. The table records approximately 200,000 clones, roughly nine tenths of them present only once. Sequences were obtained from peripheral blood. The receptors originated from a woman younger than 45 with active or convalescent COVID-19. The CDR3 runs from the conserved cysteine through the conserved F or W. Each record gives: CDR3 DNA, CDR3 protein, clone size, D gene, V gene, J gene. D genes are given only for firm matches. The size of a clone is reported for some rows only, either as once, few or many, or as a class for expanded clones.

DNA: TGTGCCAGTAGAATCTCTAGCGGGGGGGTATACGAGCAGTACTTC; CDR3: CASRISSGGVYEQYF; size: NA; D: TRBD2; V: TRBV2; J: TRBJ2-7
DNA: TGTGCCAGCAGTTTGGGCCCTGAAGCTTTCTTT; CDR3: CASSLGPEAFF; size: NA; D: NA; V: TRBV11-3; J: TRBJ1-1
DNA: TGTGCCAGCAGCTTGGATCGGCAGGGGGCGTTTGGAAACACCATATATTTT; CDR3: CASSLDRQGAFGNTIYF; size: few; D: TRBD1; V: TRBV5-5; J: TRBJ1-3
DNA: TGCGCCAGCAGCTTGGGGGGACTAGCGGGAGCGTCGGGGACCGGGGAGCTGTTTTTT; CDR3: CASSLGGLAGASGTGELFF; size: NA; D: TRBD2; V: TRBV5-1; J: TRBJ2-2
DNA: TGTGCCAGCAGTGGAGGGAATCAGCCCCAGCATTTT; CDR3: CASSGGNQPQHF; size: NA; D: NA; V: TRBV2; J: TRBJ1-5
DNA: TGTGCCAGCAGTGCAGGCCGAGGACTTTACAATGAGCAGTTCTTC; CDR3: CASSAGRGLYNEQFF; size: NA; D: NA; V: TRBV2; J: TRBJ2-1
DNA: TGTGCCAGCAGCTTAGAGACGGGGGCCTACGAGCAGTACTTC; CDR3: CASSLETGAYEQYF; size: NA; D: NA; V: TRBV11-3; J: TRBJ2-7
DNA: TGTGCCAGCAGCGGGGGGGCCGGGAATGAGCAGTTCTTC; CDR3: CASSGGAGNEQFF; size: once; D: NA; V: TRBV11-2; J: TRBJ2-1
DNA: TGTGCCAGCAGTTTATGGGCACTAGCGGGAGTCGCCGGATACGAGCAGTACTTC; CDR3: CASSLWALAGVAGYEQYF; size: NA; D: TRBD2; V: TRBV27; J: TRBJ2-7
DNA: TGCGCCAGCAGCCAGGCCCCCAGACAGTTAAGAGAATATGAGCAGTTCTTC; CDR3: CASSQAPRQLREYEQFF; size: NA; D: NA; V: TRBV4-1; J: TRBJ2-1
DNA: TGCAGCGTTGACTGGGAGGAGGGCACTGAAGCTTTCTTT; CDR3: CSVDWEEGTEAFF; size: NA; D: NA; V: TRBV29-1; J: TRBJ1-1
DNA: TGTGCCAGCAGCTTAGGCAGGGCCACAGATACGCAGTATTTT; CDR3: CASSLGRATDTQYF; size: once; D: NA; V: TRBV7-9; J: TRBJ2-3
DNA: TGTGCCAGCAGCCAAGGGGGACAGGGCACTGAAGCTTTCTTT; CDR3: CASSQGGQGTEAFF; size: NA; D: TRBD1; V: TRBV3-1/TRBV3-2; J: TRBJ1-1
DNA: TGTGCCAGCAGTTCCCAGGGGACAGGGGTTAATGGCTACACCTTC; CDR3: CASSSQGTGVNGYTF; size: NA; D: TRBD1; V: TRBV6-5; J: TRBJ1-2
DNA: TGTGCCAGCCAGCGGGAGGTGGGAGATACGCAGTATTTT; CDR3: CASQREVGDTQYF; size: NA; D: TRBD2; V: TRBV6-5; J: TRBJ2-3
DNA: TGTGCCAGCAGTAGAGGACAACTTAATGAAAAACTGTTTTTT; CDR3: CASSRGQLNEKLFF; size: few; D: NA; V: TRBV6-5; J: TRBJ1-4
DNA: TGTGCCAGCACCCGTGAGGGACTGCCCGACAATGAGCAGTTCTTC; CDR3: CASTREGLPDNEQFF; size: NA; D: NA; V: TRBV21-1; J: TRBJ2-1
DNA: TGTGCCAGCAGGGCCGGGACAGGGGTTTCCCACGAGCAGTACTTC; CDR3: CASRAGTGVSHEQYF; size: once; D: TRBD1; V: TRBV5-4; J: TRBJ2-7
DNA: TGTGCCAGCAGTGAATCGAATGGACAGGGGCGTTGGGTTGACGAAAAACTGTTTTTT; CDR3: CASSESNGQGRWVDEKLFF; size: NA; D: TRBD1; V: TRBV2; J: TRBJ1-4
DNA: TGTGCCAGCCATCCGGGACAGGGGATCGCCGGGGAGCTGTTTTTT; CDR3: CASHPGQGIAGELFF; size: NA; D: TRBD1; V: TRBV2; J: TRBJ2-2
DNA: TGCGCCAGCAGCTCCACCCGGGGCTACGAGCAGTACTTC; CDR3: CASSSTRGYEQYF; size: NA; D: NA; V: TRBV5-1; J: TRBJ2-7
DNA: TGTGCCAGCAGTTCTAAACTAGCGGGAGGGTTTGCCGATGAGCAGTTCTTC; CDR3: CASSSKLAGGFADEQFF; size: NA; D: TRBD2; V: TRBV27; J: TRBJ2-1
DNA: TGCAGCGTCGTAAAGGACAGGGCTGGAAACACCATATATTTT; CDR3: CSVVKDRAGNTIYF; size: NA; D: TRBD1; V: TRBV29-1; J: TRBJ1-3
DNA: TGTGCCAGCAGCTTACCAGGGAGGGTCTACGAGCAGTACTTC; CDR3: CASSLPGRVYEQYF; size: NA; D: TRBD2; V: TRBV11-3; J: TRBJ2-7